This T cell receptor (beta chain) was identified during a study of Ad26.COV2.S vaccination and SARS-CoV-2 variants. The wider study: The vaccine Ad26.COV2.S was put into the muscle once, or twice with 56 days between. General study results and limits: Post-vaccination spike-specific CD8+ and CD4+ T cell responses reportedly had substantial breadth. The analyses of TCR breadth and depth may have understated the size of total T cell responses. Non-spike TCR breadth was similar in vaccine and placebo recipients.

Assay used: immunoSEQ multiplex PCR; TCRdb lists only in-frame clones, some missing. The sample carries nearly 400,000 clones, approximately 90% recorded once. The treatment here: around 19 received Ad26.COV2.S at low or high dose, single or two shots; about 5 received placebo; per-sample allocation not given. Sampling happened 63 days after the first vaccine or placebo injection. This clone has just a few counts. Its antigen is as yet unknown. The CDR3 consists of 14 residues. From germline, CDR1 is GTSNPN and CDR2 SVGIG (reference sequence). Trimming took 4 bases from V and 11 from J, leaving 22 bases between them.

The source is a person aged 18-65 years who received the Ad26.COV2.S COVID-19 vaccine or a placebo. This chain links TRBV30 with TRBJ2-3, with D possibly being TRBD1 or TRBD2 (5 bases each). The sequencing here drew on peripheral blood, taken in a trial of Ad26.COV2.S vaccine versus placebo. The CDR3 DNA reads TGTGCCTGGACCAACCGGGACCCCCCGTTCGTGCAGTATTTT. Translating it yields CAWTNRDPPFVQYF.